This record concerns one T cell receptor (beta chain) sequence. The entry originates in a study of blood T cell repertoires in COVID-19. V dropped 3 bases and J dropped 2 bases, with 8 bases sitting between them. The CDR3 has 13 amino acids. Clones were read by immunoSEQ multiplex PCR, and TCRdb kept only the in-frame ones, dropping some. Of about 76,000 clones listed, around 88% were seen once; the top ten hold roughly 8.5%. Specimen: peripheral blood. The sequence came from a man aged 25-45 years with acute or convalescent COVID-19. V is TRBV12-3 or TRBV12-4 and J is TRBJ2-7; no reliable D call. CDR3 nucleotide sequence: TGTGCCAGCAGTTTCCCCCTAGCCTACGAGCAGTACTTC. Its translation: CASSFPLAYEQYF.